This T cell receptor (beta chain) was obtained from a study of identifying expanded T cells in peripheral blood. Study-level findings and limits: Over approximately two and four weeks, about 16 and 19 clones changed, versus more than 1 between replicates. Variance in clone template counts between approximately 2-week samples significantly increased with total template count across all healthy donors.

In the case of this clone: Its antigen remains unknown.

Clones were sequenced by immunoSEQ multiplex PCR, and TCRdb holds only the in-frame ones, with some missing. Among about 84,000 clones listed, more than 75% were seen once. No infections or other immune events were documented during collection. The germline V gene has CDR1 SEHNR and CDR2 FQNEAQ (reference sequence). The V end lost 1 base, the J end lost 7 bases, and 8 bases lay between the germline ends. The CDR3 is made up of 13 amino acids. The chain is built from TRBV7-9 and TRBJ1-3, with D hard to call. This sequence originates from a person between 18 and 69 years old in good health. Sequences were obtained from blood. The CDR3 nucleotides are TGTGCCAGCAGCTTAGACGGCCGGAACACCATATATTTT. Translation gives CASSLDGRNTIYF.